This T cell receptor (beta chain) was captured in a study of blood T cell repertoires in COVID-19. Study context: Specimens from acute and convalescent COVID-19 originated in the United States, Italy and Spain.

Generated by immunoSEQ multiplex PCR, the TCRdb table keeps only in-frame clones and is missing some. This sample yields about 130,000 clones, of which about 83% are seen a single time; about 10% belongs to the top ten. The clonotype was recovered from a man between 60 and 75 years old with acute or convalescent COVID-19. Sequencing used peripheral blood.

DNA for the CDR3: TGTGCCAGCAGCTTACGGGGGAGGGCCATTGAGCAGTTCTTC. Its protein product is CASSLRGRAIEQFF. The rearrangement links TRBV7-2 to TRBJ2-1, with 7 bases aligning to TRBD2. Per germline, CDR1 SGHTA and CDR2 FQGNSA. Trimming removed 2 bases from V and 9 bases from J; junction bases left unmatched: 7. This CDR3 is 14 amino acids long.